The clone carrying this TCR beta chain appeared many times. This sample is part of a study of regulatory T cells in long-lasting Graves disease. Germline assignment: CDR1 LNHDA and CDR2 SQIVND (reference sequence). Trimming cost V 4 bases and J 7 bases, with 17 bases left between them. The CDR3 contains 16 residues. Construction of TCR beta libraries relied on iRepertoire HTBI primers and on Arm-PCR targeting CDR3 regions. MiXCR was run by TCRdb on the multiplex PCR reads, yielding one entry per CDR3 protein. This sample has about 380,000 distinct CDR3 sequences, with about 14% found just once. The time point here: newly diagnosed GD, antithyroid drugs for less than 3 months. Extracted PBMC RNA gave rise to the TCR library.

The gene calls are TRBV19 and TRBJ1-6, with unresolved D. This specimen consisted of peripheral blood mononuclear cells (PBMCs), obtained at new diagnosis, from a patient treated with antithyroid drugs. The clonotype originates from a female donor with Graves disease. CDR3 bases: TGTGCCAGTAGTAGAGAGACCGCACTCTCAAATTCACCCCTCCACTTT. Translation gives CASSRETALSNSPLHF.